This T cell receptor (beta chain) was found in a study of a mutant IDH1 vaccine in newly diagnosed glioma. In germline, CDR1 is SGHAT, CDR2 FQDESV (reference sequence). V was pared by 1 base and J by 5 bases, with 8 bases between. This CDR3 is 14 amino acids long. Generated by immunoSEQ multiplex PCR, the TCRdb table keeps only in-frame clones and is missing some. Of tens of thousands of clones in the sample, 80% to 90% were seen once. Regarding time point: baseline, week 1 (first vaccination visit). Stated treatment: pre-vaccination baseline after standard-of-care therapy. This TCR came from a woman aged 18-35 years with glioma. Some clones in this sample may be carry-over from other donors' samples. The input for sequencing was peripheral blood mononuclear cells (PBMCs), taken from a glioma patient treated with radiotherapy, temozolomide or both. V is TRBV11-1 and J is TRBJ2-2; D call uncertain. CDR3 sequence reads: CASSLVSGTGELFF. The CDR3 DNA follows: TGTGCCAGCAGCTTAGTTTCGGGTACCGGGGAGCTGTTTTTT.